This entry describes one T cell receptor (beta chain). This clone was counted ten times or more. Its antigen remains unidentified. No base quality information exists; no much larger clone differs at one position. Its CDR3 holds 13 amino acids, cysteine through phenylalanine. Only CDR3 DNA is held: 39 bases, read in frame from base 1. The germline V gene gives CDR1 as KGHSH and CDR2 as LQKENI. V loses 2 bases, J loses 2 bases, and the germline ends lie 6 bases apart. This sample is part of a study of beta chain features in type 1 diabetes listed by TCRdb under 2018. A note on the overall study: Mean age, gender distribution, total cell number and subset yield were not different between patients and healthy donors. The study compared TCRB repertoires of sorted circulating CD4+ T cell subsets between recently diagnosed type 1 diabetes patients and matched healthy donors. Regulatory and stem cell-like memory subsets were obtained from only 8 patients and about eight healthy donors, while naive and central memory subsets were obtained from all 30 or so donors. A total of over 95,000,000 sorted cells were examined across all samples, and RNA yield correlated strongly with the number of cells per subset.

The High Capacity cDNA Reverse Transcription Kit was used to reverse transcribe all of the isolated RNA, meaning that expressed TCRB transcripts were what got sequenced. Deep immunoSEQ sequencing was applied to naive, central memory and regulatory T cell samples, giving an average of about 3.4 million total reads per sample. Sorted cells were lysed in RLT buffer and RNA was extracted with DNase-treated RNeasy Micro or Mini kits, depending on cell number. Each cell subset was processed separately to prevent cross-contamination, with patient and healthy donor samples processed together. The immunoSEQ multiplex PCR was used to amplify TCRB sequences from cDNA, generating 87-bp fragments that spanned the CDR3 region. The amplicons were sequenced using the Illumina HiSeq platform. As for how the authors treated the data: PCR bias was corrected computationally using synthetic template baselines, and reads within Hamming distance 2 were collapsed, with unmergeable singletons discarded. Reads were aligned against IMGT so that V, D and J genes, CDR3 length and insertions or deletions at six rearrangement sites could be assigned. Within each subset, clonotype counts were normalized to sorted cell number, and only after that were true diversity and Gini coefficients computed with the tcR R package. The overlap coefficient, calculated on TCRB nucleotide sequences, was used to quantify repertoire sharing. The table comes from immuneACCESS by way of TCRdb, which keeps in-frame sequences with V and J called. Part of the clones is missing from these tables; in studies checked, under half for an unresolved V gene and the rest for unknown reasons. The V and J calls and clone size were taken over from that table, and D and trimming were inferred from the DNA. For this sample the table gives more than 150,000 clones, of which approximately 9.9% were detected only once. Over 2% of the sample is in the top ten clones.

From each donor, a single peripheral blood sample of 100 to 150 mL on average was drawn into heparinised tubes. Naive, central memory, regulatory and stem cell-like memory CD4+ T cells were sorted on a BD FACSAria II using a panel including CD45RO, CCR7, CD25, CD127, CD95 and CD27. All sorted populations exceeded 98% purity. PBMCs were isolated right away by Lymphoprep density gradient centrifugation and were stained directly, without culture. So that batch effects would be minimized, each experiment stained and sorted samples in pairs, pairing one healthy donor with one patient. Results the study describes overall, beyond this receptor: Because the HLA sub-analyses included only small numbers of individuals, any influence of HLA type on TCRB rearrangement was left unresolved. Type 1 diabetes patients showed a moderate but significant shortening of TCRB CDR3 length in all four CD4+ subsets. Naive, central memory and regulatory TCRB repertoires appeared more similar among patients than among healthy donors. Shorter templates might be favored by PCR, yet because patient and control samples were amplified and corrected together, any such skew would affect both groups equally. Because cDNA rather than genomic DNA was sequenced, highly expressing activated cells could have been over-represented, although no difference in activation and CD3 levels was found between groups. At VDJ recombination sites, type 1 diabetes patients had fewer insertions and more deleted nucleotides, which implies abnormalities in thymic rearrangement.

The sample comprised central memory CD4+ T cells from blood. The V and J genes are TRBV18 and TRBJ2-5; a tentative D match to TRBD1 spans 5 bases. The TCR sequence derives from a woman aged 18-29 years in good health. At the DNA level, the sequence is TGTGCCAGCTCACCAAGACAGCAAGAGACCCAGTACTTC. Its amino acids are CASSPRQQETQYF.